This T cell receptor (beta chain) was profiled in a study of immune heterogeneity within non-small cell lung tumors. Study background: Histology included several squamous cell carcinomas, under twelve non-squamous carcinomas and 1 unspecified tumor.

This clonotype was found many times. The antigen is undetermined. A first 10-cycle multiplex round used 32 V-gene and 13 J-gene primers on TCR beta CDR3. TCRdb reanalysed the multiplex PCR reads using MiXCR and keeps one entry per CDR3 protein. This sample carries 9,500 to 13,000 distinct CDR3 sequences, around 27% of them seen once, and the ten largest clones take roughly 30%. General study results and limits: The study found that local T-cell clonality correlated moderately but significantly with local tumor mutational burden (R around 0.33). Different tumor locations in one patient shared dominant CDR3 beta clonotypes yet harbored unique high-frequency clones.

The template for each sample was 600 ng of genomic DNA, which had been extracted from bulk tumor tissue. Several spatially distant biopsies were obtained per primary tumor intraoperatively. Each patient presented with untreated, newly diagnosed non-small cell lung cancer and received curative surgery. The CDR3 contains 14 residues. Trimming cost V 4 bases and J 6 bases; bases outside gene matches: 4. Germline loops: CDR1 MGHRA, CDR2 YSYEKL. The sequence was collected from a woman in her forties or fifties with non-small cell lung cancer. The chain joins TRBV4-1 to TRBJ1-4, with TRBD1 matching over 8 bases. The sample consisted of lung tumor tissue. The CDR3 coding sequence is TGCGCCAGCAGCCGGAAACAGGGGGATGAAAAACTGTTTTTT. Its translation is CASSRKQGDEKLFF.